This T cell receptor (beta chain) was captured in a study of beta chain features in type 1 diabetes. Overall study results and limits: PCR might show a preference for shorter templates, equally across patients and controls.

The sequenced template was cDNA made from the entire isolated RNA. Average reads for naive, central memory and regulatory T cell samples were some 3.9 million. Libraries were prepared by immunoSEQ multiplex PCR; TCRdb keeps only in-frame clonotypes and omits some of them. The data hold 900,000 or so clones, with 17% observed a single time. On this clone itself: Its cognate antigen is unknown.

Sequenced input: naive CD4+ T cells from blood. This clonotype originated in a woman aged 18-35 years in good health.

The CDR3 is CATSRAAEVYTQYF. CDR3 nucleotide sequence: TGTGCCACCAGCAGAGCCGCCGAAGTTTATACGCAGTATTTT. J is TRBJ2-3 and V is TRBV15, with no clear D. This CDR3 contains 14 residues. V gave up 1 base and J gave up 7 bases, with 12 bases separating them. CDR1 LNHNV and CDR2 YYDKDF come from the germline V gene (reference sequence).